The 30 T cell receptor beta chains reported below all come from one sample, sequenced in a study of T cell changes during pregnancy in multiple sclerosis. Produced via immunoSEQ multiplex PCR; TCRdb's table is partial and in-frame only. The sample has 60,000 to 70,000 clones; 91% are singletons. This material consisted of peripheral blood, taken after pregnancy. The source of these receptors is a female donor in good health, enrolled as a control in a pregnancy study.

The V and J genes are TRBV5-6 and TRBJ1-1; D call uncertain. CDR1 SGHDT and CDR2 YYEEEE come from the germline V gene. The CDR3 covers 13 residues. Deletions cut 6 bases from V and 0 bases from J, with 9 bases between. In DNA, the CDR3 is TGTGCCAGCATCGCTACTTTGAACACTGAAGCTTTCTTT. This gives the protein CASIATLNTEAFF.

The chain uses TRBV30 and TRBJ2-3; 7 bases align to TRBD2. Germline assignment: CDR1 GTSNPN and CDR2 SVGIG (reference sequence). Germline trimming cut 6 bases from V and 4 bases from J; bases unmatched to any gene: 10. The CDR3 runs to 14 residues. This CDR3 is CACKTSRGPDTQYF. The CDR3 DNA reads as TGTGCCTGCAAGACTAGCCGGGGACCAGATACGCAGTATTTT.

This clone was seen just once. V gene TRBV4-3 combines with J gene TRBJ1-3, with no clear D. The V gene lost 0 bases and the J gene lost 0 bases, with 12 bases spanning the gap. This CDR3 has 17 residues. CDR1 is LGHNA and CDR2 is YSLEER in the germline V gene. The CDR3 bases are TGCGCCAGCAGCCAAGATGTTCCAGGAAACTCTGGAAACACCATATATTTT. Its protein product is CASSQDVPGNSGNTIYF.

The J gene is TRBJ2-7, the V gene TRBV7-9; D remains unclear. The CDR3 sequence is 15 residues long. Germline V gene sequence: CDR1 SEHNR, CDR2 FQNEAQ (reference sequence). Trimming took off 5 bases at V and 3 bases at J, with 17 bases between the two ends. DNA for the CDR3: TGTGCCAGCAGCGGCGTTGACACTCCGAACTACGAGCAGTACTTC. Encoded protein: CASSGVDTPNYEQYF.

The chain combines TRBV27 with TRBJ1-5; TRBD1 is a possible D gene (6 bases). The germline gives CDR1 MNHEY, CDR2 SMNVEV (reference sequence). Trimming removed 3 bases from V and 6 bases from J, with 12 bases in between. The CDR3 sequence is 14 residues long. The CDR3 protein is CASSLQGYSQPQHF. For the CDR3, the DNA is TGTGCCAGCAGTTTGCAGGGGTATAGTCAGCCCCAGCATTTT.

This clone was seen a few times. The rearrangement links TRBV2 to TRBJ1-2, with D possibly matching TRBD1 (6 bases). The CDR3 is made up of 12 amino acids. V was trimmed by 5 bases and J by 7 bases, leaving 11 bases between them. CDR1 SNHLY and CDR2 FYNNEI come from the germline V gene. CDR3 coding DNA: TGTGCCAGCAGTCAACAGGACAGTGGCTACACCTTC. Its protein is CASSQQDSGYTF.

The chain joins TRBV7-2 to TRBJ2-3, with 8 bases matching TRBD2. The trim removed 4 bases at V and 3 bases at J, leaving 9 bases unmatched. The CDR3 is made up of 16 amino acids. The germline V gene has CDR1 SGHTA and CDR2 FQGNSA. The CDR3 DNA follows: TGTGCCAGCAGCTCCGCGGGGGGCCTAGGAACAGATACGCAGTATTTT. The encoded protein is CASSSAGGLGTDTQYF. Full variable domain (remainder filled in from reference TRBV7-2 and TRBJ2-3): GAGVSQSPSNKVTEKGKDVELRCDPISGHTALYWYRQSLGQGLEFLIYFQGNSAPDKSGLPSDRFSAERTGGSVSTLTIQRTQQEDSAVYLCASSSAGGLGTDTQYFGPGTRLTVL.

The chain has TRBV7-9 and TRBJ1-1; D remains unclear. V gave up 4 bases and J gave up 11 bases, with 14 bases separating them. Germline V gives CDR1 SEHNR, CDR2 FQNEAQ (reference sequence). This CDR3 is 12 amino acids long. CDR3 amino acids: CASSSTGMEAFF. In DNA form, the CDR3 reads TGTGCCAGCAGCTCCACCGGGATGGAGGCTTTCTTT.

The rearrangement uses TRBV7-9 and TRBJ1-1; D is unclear. CDR3 length: 12 amino acids. Deletions cut 1 base from V and 6 bases from J, with 6 bases between. CDR1 and CDR2 (germline): SEHNR, FQNEAQ (reference sequence). CDR3 sequence: CASSLVSSEAFF. The CDR3 DNA is TGTGCCAGCAGCTTAGTTAGCTCTGAAGCTTTCTTT.

The V and J genes are TRBV4-3 and TRBJ1-5; TRBD1 matches at 8 bases. The CDR3 totals 16 residues. Per germline, CDR1 LGHNA and CDR2 YSLEER. Trimming cost V 5 bases and J 0 bases; bases outside gene matches: 6. In DNA form, the CDR3 reads TGCGCCAGCAGCGATGGGACAGGTAATAGCAATCAGCCCCAGCATTTT. Translating it yields CASSDGTGNSNQPQHF.

The chain is built from TRBV9 and TRBJ1-2; the D gene is possibly TRBD1 (5 bases). Germline values: CDR1 SGDLS, CDR2 YYNGEE. The V gene lost 3 bases and the J gene lost 1 base, with 7 bases spanning the gap. The CDR3 has 13 amino acids. CDR3 loop: CASSGTNNYGYTF. The CDR3 region has the DNA TGTGCCAGCAGCGGGACAAATAACTATGGCTACACCTTC.

The V call is TRBV29-1, the J call TRBJ2-3, with 9 bases identical to TRBD1. With V trimmed by 7 bases and J by 2 bases, 10 bases remained unmatched. CDR3 length equals 15 residues. Germline V gene lookup returns CDR1 SQVTM and CDR2 ANQGSEA. The CDR3 DNA reads as TGCAGCGGCGAGGGGAGGACAGGGGACACAGATACGCAGTATTTT. Amino acids: CSGEGRTGDTDTQYF.

V is TRBV19 and J is TRBJ1-5, with a tentative D call TRBD1 (6 bases). The V and J ends lost 5 bases and 6 bases respectively, with 11 bases between them. The CDR3 contains 13 residues. Germline V gives CDR1 LNHDA, CDR2 SQIVND (reference sequence). The CDR3: CASSSDRRQPQHF. CDR3 sequence (DNA): TGTGCCAGTAGTTCGGACAGACGTCAGCCCCAGCATTTT.

The rearrangement links TRBV6-6 to TRBJ1-5; a possible D gene is TRBD1 (6 bases). V was clipped by 6 bases and J by 1 base, with 10 bases between them. Germline CDR1 is MNHNY and CDR2 is SVGAGI (reference sequence). This CDR3 spans 14 amino acids. The chain's CDR3 is CASRRGGSNQPQHF. CDR3 nucleotides: TGTGCCAGCAGGAGGGGGGGAAGCAATCAGCCCCAGCATTTT.

The chain couples TRBV18 to TRBJ2-3; 8 bases map to TRBD2. After removal of 0 bases from V and 6 bases from J, the junction contained 8 bases not matched to a gene. Looked up from germline, CDR1 is KGHSH and CDR2 is LQKENI. CDR3 length equals 16 residues. The CDR3 DNA reads TGTGCCAGCTCACCACCGAACGGGGGGGCAGGGGATACGCAGTATTTT. Its translation: CASSPPNGGAGDTQYF.

V usage is TRBV27 and J usage is TRBJ1-1; 7 bases align to TRBD1. This CDR3 is 14 amino acids long. Germline V gene lookup returns CDR1 MNHEY and CDR2 SMNVEV (reference sequence). V shed 5 bases, J shed 4 bases, and the junction held 7 bases outside the gene matches. The CDR3 nucleotides read TGTGCCAGCAGTCTTACACAGGGGCGCACTGAAGCTTTCTTT. This sequence encodes CASSLTQGRTEAFF.

V usage is TRBV4-3 and J usage is TRBJ2-2, with D uncertain. There are 14 residues in the CDR3. Germline CDR1 and CDR2: LGHNA and YSLEER. The V end lost 1 base, the J end lost 4 bases, and 7 bases lay between the germline ends. The CDR3, as DNA: TGCGCCAGCAGCCAAGTTCCGAGCACCGGGGAGCTGTTTTTT. This translates into CASSQVPSTGELFF.

The chain carries TRBV10-3 and TRBJ1-3, with D maybe TRBD1 (6 bases). Germline CDR1 ENHRY, CDR2 SYGVKD. The CDR3 extends over 15 amino acids. The V end lost 11 bases, the J end lost 0 bases, and 17 bases lay between the germline ends. CDR3 nucleotide sequence: TGTGCCTCTGGACCCGGACAGACCTCTGGAAACACCATATATTTT. Protein: CASGPGQTSGNTIYF.

The V gene is TRBV19, the J gene TRBJ2-2; 9 bases are shared with TRBD2. The CDR3 is 16 residues long. The V gene end was trimmed by 4 bases and the J gene end by 4 bases; junction bases not matched to a gene: 7. The germline CDR1 and CDR2 sequences are LNHDA and SQIVND (reference sequence). CDR3 DNA sequence: TGTGCCAGTAGTACTGGCGGGGGGGCGGGCACCGGGGAGCTGTTTTTT. As protein: CASSTGGGAGTGELFF.

The genes are TRBV19 and TRBJ1-3; 9 bases match TRBD1. Per germline, CDR1 LNHDA and CDR2 SQIVND (reference sequence). Germline trimming cut 5 bases from V and 4 bases from J; bases unmatched to any gene: 6. The CDR3 has 15 residues. Here the CDR3 DNA reads TGTGCCAGTAGTGAACAGGGGGCAGACGGAAACACCATATATTTT. Translation gives CASSEQGADGNTIYF.

J is TRBJ2-7 and V is TRBV6-5; TRBD1 matches at 8 bases. After removal of 5 bases from V and 3 bases from J, the junction contained 9 bases not matched to a gene. Per germline, CDR1 MNHEY and CDR2 SVGAGI. CDR3 length equals 15 residues. CDR3 sequence: CASSISGTGLYEQYF. CDR3 DNA: TGTGCCAGCAGTATTTCCGGGACAGGCCTCTACGAGCAGTACTTC.

The V gene is TRBV27, the J gene TRBJ2-1; TRBD2 matches 8 bases. J gave up 1 base and V 5 bases, and 7 bases lay outside the gene matches. The CDR3 consists of 16 residues. Germline CDR1 is MNHEY and CDR2 is SMNVEV (reference sequence). The CDR3 bases are TGTGCCAGCAGTCCCAGCGGGGGACCATCCTACAATGAGCAGTTCTTC. Translated, it gives CASSPSGGPSYNEQFF.

V gene TRBV19 combines with J gene TRBJ2-7; tentative D call: TRBD2 (6 bases). The germline gives CDR1 LNHDA, CDR2 SQIVND (reference sequence). V was cut by 4 bases and J by 3 bases, with 10 bases left in between. This CDR3 comprises 13 residues. The CDR3 loop reads CASSKGLNYEQYF. In DNA form, the CDR3 reads TGTGCCAGTAGTAAGGGACTTAACTACGAGCAGTACTTC. Complete variable domain (other parts from reference TRBV19 and TRBJ2-7): DGGITQSPKYLFRKEGQNVTLSCEQNLNHDAMYWYRQDPGQGLRLIYYSQIVNDFQKGDIAEGYSVSREKKESFPLTVTSAQKNPTAFYLCASSKGLNYEQYFGPGTRLTVT.

The rearrangement uses TRBV4-2 and TRBJ1-2, with D possibly TRBD1 on 5 matching bases. CDR1 LGHNA and CDR2 YNFKEQ come from the germline V gene. The CDR3 is 15 amino acids. Trimming stripped 0 bases from V and 8 bases from J, with 16 bases between. The CDR3 here is CASSQDYQGLGGYTF. Here the CDR3 DNA reads TGTGCCAGCAGCCAAGATTATCAGGGTTTGGGGGGCTACACCTTC.

The V call is TRBV4-1, the J call TRBJ2-3, with 12 bases aligning to TRBD2. The CDR3 length is 16 residues. V shed 3 bases, J shed 2 bases, and the junction held 3 bases outside the gene matches. CDR1 and CDR2 (germline): MGHRA, YSYEKL. This CDR3 is CASSHLAGGPTDTQYF. The CDR3 DNA sequence: TGCGCCAGCAGCCATCTAGCGGGGGGGCCCACAGATACGCAGTATTTT.

This sequence joins TRBV10-3 and TRBJ2-3; TRBD2 might be the D (7 bases). The CDR3 extends over 14 amino acids. Per germline, CDR1 ENHRY and CDR2 SYGVKD. Trimming left V 9 bases short and J 1 base short, with 14 bases between. The CDR3 here is CAISAGAGTDTQYF. The CDR3 region has the DNA TGTGCCATATCGGCGGGGGCCGGCACAGATACGCAGTATTTT.

CDR3 coding DNA: TGTGCCAGCAGTTCCGCCAGGGCCGGCCTATATGGCTACACCTTC. Translated: CASSSARAGLYGYTF. The chain joins TRBV27 to TRBJ1-2; D is possibly TRBD1 (5 bases). The CDR3 totals 15 residues. The germline gives CDR1 MNHEY, CDR2 SMNVEV (reference sequence). Trimming shortened V by 4 bases and J by 5 bases, and 17 bases separated the two germline ends.

This clone was picked up a small number of times. The J gene is TRBJ1-5, the V gene TRBV18; D is uncertain. V was clipped by 1 base and J by 2 bases, with 9 bases between them. CDR1 is KGHSH and CDR2 is LQKENI in the germline V gene. The CDR3 length is 15 residues. The CDR3 sequence: CASSPRGEGNQPQHF. CDR3 nucleotide sequence: TGTGCCAGCTCACCACGCGGTGAGGGCAATCAGCCCCAGCATTTT.

The chain uses TRBV7-2 and TRBJ1-5, with D uncertain. The CDR3 covers 15 residues. CDR1 SGHTA and CDR2 FQGNSA come from the germline V gene. V shed 5 bases and J shed 7 bases, with 18 bases lying between them. CDR3 sequence (DNA): TGTGCCAGCAGCCCCGTAGGAGGCTTGGACCAGCCCCAGCATTTT. It encodes CASSPVGGLDQPQHF.

The chain couples TRBV19 to TRBJ2-5; 9 nucleotides align to TRBD1. Germline CDR1 LNHDA, CDR2 SQIVND (reference sequence). This CDR3 comprises 14 residues. V gave up 6 bases and J gave up 5 bases; unmatched junction bases: 7. The CDR3 sequence: CASRLGTGQETQYF. The CDR3 DNA reads TGTGCCAGTAGATTAGGGACAGGGCAGGAGACCCAGTACTTC.